Listed below are T cell receptor beta chains from one sample, sequenced in a study of cytomegalovirus exposure and HLA in healthy donors. Sequenced by immunoSEQ multiplex PCR; TCRdb stores in-frame clones only, minus some. The table shows roughly 60,000 clones, with about 69% occurring only once. The sample taken for sequencing was PBMCs. The receptors originated from a woman in her 30s in good health and CMV-seronegative. Each CDR3 is given with its conserved first and last residue. Each record gives: J gene, clone size, V gene, CDR3 length, D gene, CDR3 DNA, CDR3 protein. A D gene is named only where the DNA matches it firmly. Size is omitted from some rows. Given values are once, few, many or a class for expanded clones.

TRBJ1-1	NA	TRBV19	17	TRBD1	TGTGCCAGTAACGATGGGGACAGGGGGCCGAGGAACACTGAAGCTTTCTTT	CASNDGDRGPRNTEAFF
TRBJ2-1	NA	TRBV7-3	15	TRBD2	TGTGCCAGCAGCCGACTAGCGAGCTCCTACAATGAGCAGTTCTTC	CASSRLASSYNEQFF
TRBJ2-1	NA	TRBV7-3	16	TRBD2	TGTGCCAGCAGCTTCCACAGCGGGAGCTCCTACAATGAGCAGTTCTTC	CASSFHSGSSYNEQFF
TRBJ1-1	NA	TRBV6-1	11	NA	TGTGCCAGCGGAGCGAACACTGAAGCTTTCTTT	CASGANTEAFF
TRBJ1-2	NA	TRBV28	13	NA	TGTGCCAGCAGAACAACAGGGAGCGGCGGCTACACCTTC	CASRTTGSGGYTF
TRBJ2-4	NA	TRBV28	14	TRBD1	TGTGCCAGCAGTTTCCCGGGACAGGGTCGCATTCAGTACTTC	CASSFPGQGRIQYF
TRBJ2-7	few	TRBV5-1	15	TRBD1	TGCGCCAGCAGCTCCGGACAGGGGACTTCCTACGAGCAGTACTTC	CASSSGQGTSYEQYF
TRBJ2-3	NA	TRBV11-1	18	TRBD2	TGTGCCAGCAGCGGATCCGTGGGGGAAGCGGGAGAACCAGATACGCAGTATTTT	CASSGSVGEAGEPDTQYF
TRBJ2-1	NA	TRBV7-9	15	TRBD2	TGTGCCAGCAACAATCTAGCGGGAGCGTACAATGAGCAGTTCTTC	CASNNLAGAYNEQFF
TRBJ1-2	once	TRBV5-6	15	NA	TGTGCCAGCAGCCGGGTGACAGGCTTGGGCTATGGCTACACCTTC	CASSRVTGLGYGYTF
TRBJ2-1	few	TRBV25-1	14	TRBD1	TGTGCCAGCAGTGTAACAGGGGAAAGCAATGAGCAGTTCTTC	CASSVTGESNEQFF
TRBJ2-3	NA	TRBV30	13	TRBD2	TGTGCCTGGAGTGTGCGGGAGAGAGATACGCAGTATTTT	CAWSVRERDTQYF
TRBJ2-2	NA	TRBV19	16	TRBD2	TGTGCCAGTAGTATCCGCAGCGGGAGTGTCACCGGGGAGCTGTTTTTT	CASSIRSGSVTGELFF
TRBJ1-2	NA	TRBV5-4	14	NA	TGTGCCAGCAGCCCGGGAGGGGGGAGGTATGGCTACACCTTC	CASSPGGGRYGYTF
TRBJ2-2	once	TRBV4-3	16	NA	TGCGCCAGCAGCCAGGACTGGAACACGAACACCGGGGAGCTGTTTTTT	CASSQDWNTNTGELFF
TRBJ2-1	NA	TRBV30	12	NA	TGTGCCTGGAGTGTACAGCCCAGAGAGCAGTTCTTC	CAWSVQPREQFF
TRBJ1-2	NA	TRBV27	14	NA	TGTGCCAGCAGTTTTGATACCAACTACTATGGCTACACCTTC	CASSFDTNYYGYTF
TRBJ1-1	few	TRBV5-6	14	NA	TGTGCCAGCAGCTTGGTTAGCAGCAACACTGAAGCTTTCTTT	CASSLVSSNTEAFF
TRBJ2-2	NA	TRBV27	15	NA	TGTGCCAGCAGTCCGAGCGGATACCTCACCGGGGAGCTGTTTTTT	CASSPSGYLTGELFF
TRBJ1-2	NA	TRBV7-9	13	NA	TGTGCCAGCAGCTGGGGCGGGGGGGGAGGCTACACCTTC	CASSWGGGGGYTF
TRBJ2-3	few	TRBV11-3	16	TRBD2	TGTGCCAGCAGCTTGGGGACTAGCGGGAGAACAGATACGCAGTATTTT	CASSLGTSGRTDTQYF
TRBJ2-1	NA	TRBV5-1	20	TRBD2	TGCGCCAGCAGCTTGGCTTCGCCTAGCGGGAGGCAACTACCATACAATGAGCAGTTCTTC	CASSLASPSGRQLPYNEQFF
TRBJ2-7	NA	TRBV27	17	TRBD2	TGTGCCAGCAGTATGCTTGGGTCCGGGACTAGCGACTACGAGCAGTACTTC	CASSMLGSGTSDYEQYF
TRBJ2-7	NA	TRBV7-9	14	NA	TGTGCCAGCAGCTTAGCATCAGGAGGGTACGAGCAGTACTTC	CASSLASGGYEQYF
TRBJ2-5	NA	TRBV28	15	TRBD2	TGTGCCAGCAGTTGGGGGGGGAGCGGGCAAGAGACCCAGTACTTC	CASSWGGSGQETQYF
TRBJ1-1	NA	TRBV28	12	NA	TGTGCCAGCAGTCAAGCCCACACTGAAGCTTTCTTT	CASSQAHTEAFF
TRBJ2-1	NA	TRBV7-2	15	TRBD2	TGTGCCAGCAGACCTCCGACTAGCGGGAGAAATGAGCAGTTCTTC	CASRPPTSGRNEQFF
TRBJ2-1	NA	TRBV6-5	14	NA	TGTGCCAGCAGTTATGGGGACATCCTCAATGAGCAGTTCTTC	CASSYGDILNEQFF
TRBJ1-5	NA	TRBV7-9	14	NA	TGTTCCAGCAGCTTGGGACCGGGGGTTCAGCCCCAGCATTTT	CSSSLGPGVQPQHF
TRBJ1-1	few	TRBV6-5	15	NA	TGTGCCAGCAGTTCAGGGGCCTCCGGGAGGACTGAAGCTTTCTTT	CASSSGASGRTEAFF
TRBJ2-7	NA	TRBV28	14	TRBD2	TGTGCCACAAAGACTAGCGGGGCGATGTACGAGCAGTACTTC	CATKTSGAMYEQYF
TRBJ2-1	NA	TRBV7-7	16	NA	TGTGCCAGCAGTCCCCAGGGGTCACGAGGGGACGGTGAGCAGTTCTTC	CASSPQGSRGDGEQFF
TRBJ2-1	NA	TRBV7-9	14	TRBD2	TGTGCCAGCAGCTACGGACTAGCCTACAATGAGCAGTTCTTC	CASSYGLAYNEQFF